What follows are 25 T cell receptor beta chains derived from one specimen sequenced in a study of technical replicates of blood from a few donors. The assay was immunoSEQ multiplex PCR, and TCRdb's table has in-frame clones only and misses some. Seen here are about 68,000 clones, about 97% observed once, and the top ten hold more than 0.25%. Sequenced material: T cells isolated from PBMCs. These receptors all come from a human donor in good health.

The J gene is TRBJ2-3, the V gene TRBV28; 9 bases map to TRBD1. The V and J ends lost 6 bases and 3 bases, in that order; junction bases with no gene match: 7. The CDR3 runs 15 residues. Germline V gives CDR1 MDHEN, CDR2 SYDVKM. The CDR3 sequence: CASSFGTGRTDTQYF. CDR3 coding DNA: TGTGCCAGCAGCTTCGGGACAGGGAGGACAGATACGCAGTATTTT.

V is TRBV5-1 and J is TRBJ2-7; possibly TRBD1 for D (5 bases). CDR1 is SGHRS and CDR2 is YFSETQ in the germline V gene. Between the trimmed V and J ends, which lost 0 bases and 5 bases, there was a span of 12 bases. The CDR3 has 14 amino acids. The CDR3 is CASSLESGINEQYF. CDR3 sequence (DNA): TGCGCCAGCAGCTTGGAGTCAGGGATTAACGAGCAGTACTTC. Full variable domain (remainder filled in from reference TRBV5-1 and TRBJ2-7): KAGVTQTPRYLIKTRGQQVTLSCSPISGHRSVSWYQQTPGQGLQFLFEYFSETQRNKGNFPGRFSGRQFSNSRSEMNVSTLELGDSALYLCASSLESGINEQYFGPGTRLTVT.

The J gene is TRBJ2-1, the V gene TRBV23-1; 7 bases map to TRBD2. TRBV23-1 is noted as an ORF with a role that remains uncertain. This CDR3 spans 14 amino acids. V lost 3 bases, J lost 14 bases, and 13 bases stayed unmatched. The CDR3: CASSHWGEGLGKFF. Written as DNA, the CDR3 is TGCGCCAGCAGTCACTGGGGGGAGGGCCTGGGGAAGTTCTTC.

The chain employs TRBV6-5 and TRBJ2-7; 7 nucleotides match TRBD1. With V trimmed by 5 bases and J by 4 bases, 8 bases remained unmatched. The CDR3 has 14 residues. Per germline, CDR1 MNHEY and CDR2 SVGAGI. Here the CDR3 DNA reads TGTGCCAGCAGTAAGACCGGGACAGCTTACGAGCAGTACTTC. Protein: CASSKTGTAYEQYF.

The chain joins TRBV5-1 to TRBJ2-1; 9 bases are shared with TRBD1. The CDR3 is 13 amino acids. Germline values: CDR1 SGHRS, CDR2 YFSETQ. Losses at the gene ends were 0 bases for V and 10 bases for J; bases not matched to a gene: 2. DNA of the CDR3: TGCGCCAGCAGCTTGGGACAGGGGGGCGAGCAGTTCTTC. It specifies CASSLGQGGEQFF.

The V call is TRBV9, the J call TRBJ2-3; TRBD2 aligns across 7 bases. CDR1 and CDR2 (germline): SGDLS, YYNGEE. The CDR3 has 16 residues. The V gene end was trimmed by 1 base and the J gene end by 2 bases; junction bases not matched to a gene: 7. CDR3 in DNA: TGTGCCAGCAGCGTAAGTACAGCGGGGTCCACAGATACGCAGTATTTT. Amino acids: CASSVSTAGSTDTQYF.

This chain joins TRBV6-1 and TRBJ2-5; TRBD1 matches 9 bases. Germline CDR1 is MNHNS and CDR2 is SASEGT. The V and J ends lost 9 bases and 5 bases, in that order; junction bases with no gene match: 7. This CDR3 contains 13 residues. The CDR3 here is CARGTGKGETQYF. DNA for the CDR3: TGTGCCAGAGGGACAGGGAAGGGGGAGACCCAGTACTTC.

The chain is built from TRBV7-6 and TRBJ2-7; 8 bases fit TRBD1. Losses at the gene ends were 7 bases for V and 3 bases for J; bases not matched to a gene: 11. Germline values: CDR1 SGHVS, CDR2 FNYEAQ. This CDR3 is built from 15 residues. The CDR3: CASTGESGQGYEQYF. In DNA form, the CDR3 reads TGTGCCAGCACCGGGGAGAGCGGACAGGGCTACGAGCAGTACTTC.

The chain is built from TRBV7-9 and TRBJ2-3; D possibly corresponds to TRBD1 (5 bases). CDR3 length: 15 residues. Germline CDR1 is SEHNR and CDR2 is FQNEAQ (reference sequence). V gave up 1 base and J gave up 2 bases, with 10 bases separating them. Here the CDR3 reads CASSLGLGDTDTQYF. The CDR3 nucleotides read TGTGCCAGCAGCTTAGGGCTAGGGGACACAGATACGCAGTATTTT.

This rearrangement joins TRBV4-1 to TRBJ2-5; D might be TRBD2 (7 bases). Germline lookup yields CDR1 MGHRA and CDR2 YSYEKL. V shed 1 base and J shed 5 bases, with 11 bases lying between them. The CDR3 is made up of 14 amino acids. As DNA, the CDR3 is TGCGCCAGCAGCCAAGTCGGGGGGCGGGAGACCCAGTACTTC. The encoded protein is CASSQVGGRETQYF.

This clone appeared a single time. The chain is built from TRBV5-6 and TRBJ2-5; the D gene is possibly TRBD1 (8 bases). The V gene lost 5 bases and the J gene lost 5 bases, with 16 bases spanning the gap. CDR3 length: 14 residues. Germline V gene lookup returns CDR1 SGHDT and CDR2 YYEEEE. CDR3: CASRDTGGEETQYF. The CDR3 coding sequence is TGTGCCAGCAGGGATACAGGGGGGGAGGAGACCCAGTACTTC.

The chain joins TRBV6-5 to TRBJ2-2, with D possibly being TRBD2 (5 bases). The CDR3 runs to 16 residues. V gave up 3 bases and J gave up 3 bases, with 14 bases separating them. CDR1 is MNHEY and CDR2 is SVGAGI in the germline V gene. DNA for the CDR3: TGTGCCAGCAGTTATACATCTAGCAGAGACACCGGGGAGCTGTTTTTT. Translation: CASSYTSSRDTGELFF.

DNA of the CDR3: TGTGCCAGCAGCCTGGGCCCGGGACTAATAAATGAGCAGTTCTTC. Translated: CASSLGPGLINEQFF. The V gene is TRBV7-9, the J gene TRBJ2-1; 7 bases line up with TRBD2. V lost 5 bases, J lost 7 bases, and 11 bases stayed unmatched. Looked up from germline, CDR1 is SEHNR and CDR2 is FQNEAQ (reference sequence). CDR3 length: 15 residues.

This clone was detected only once. The chain joins TRBV5-1 to TRBJ1-1; possible D gene TRBD1, 5 bases. From germline, CDR1 is SGHRS and CDR2 YFSETQ. Trimming left V 1 base short and J 0 bases short, with 10 bases between. The CDR3 contains 15 residues. As DNA, the CDR3 is TGCGCCAGCAGCTTGAGCGGGACGGTGAACACTGAAGCTTTCTTT. It is translated as CASSLSGTVNTEAFF. The full variable domain, completed using reference TRBV5-1 and TRBJ1-1, is KAGVTQTPRYLIKTRGQQVTLSCSPISGHRSVSWYQQTPGQGLQFLFEYFSETQRNKGNFPGRFSGRQFSNSRSEMNVSTLELGDSALYLCASSLSGTVNTEAFFGQGTRLTVV.

The chain carries TRBV15 and TRBJ1-1, with D unresolved. Deletions cut 4 bases from V and 11 bases from J, with 11 bases between. CDR3 size: 11 residues. Germline values: CDR1 LNHNV, CDR2 YYDKDF (reference sequence). CDR3 sequence: CATSNGALAFF. CDR3 sequence (DNA): TGTGCCACCAGCAATGGTGCGCTGGCTTTCTTT.

The V call is TRBV30, the J call TRBJ1-1; no firm D call. The CDR3 consists of 14 residues. V dropped 2 bases and J dropped 6 bases, with 16 bases sitting between them. The germline gives CDR1 GTSNPN, CDR2 SVGIG (reference sequence). The CDR3 DNA reads as TGTGCCTGGAGTTATTTACGGGGATATGCTGAAGCTTTCTTT. Amino acid sequence: CAWSYLRGYAEAFF.

V gene TRBV29-1 combines with J gene TRBJ1-1, with TRBD1 as a possible D gene (6 bases). The germline V gene has CDR1 SQVTM and CDR2 ANQGSEA. Trimming took 7 bases from V and 8 from J, leaving 17 bases between them. This CDR3 has 12 residues. CDR3 sequence reads: CSDFTGKKEAFF. DNA for the CDR3: TGCAGCGATTTTACAGGGAAAAAAGAAGCTTTCTTT.

This sequence joins TRBV28 and TRBJ2-1, with a weak D call TRBD2 (7 bases). The CDR3 has 16 amino acids. Germline V gene lookup returns CDR1 MDHEN and CDR2 SYDVKM. V was shortened by 5 bases and J by 4 bases, with 18 bases between the two germline ends. Written as DNA, the CDR3 is TGTGCCAGCAGTCCATTGGGGGCTAGCGGTTACAATGAGCAGTTCTTC. Encoded protein: CASSPLGASGYNEQFF.

The V and J genes are TRBV5-1 and TRBJ2-7; D is perhaps TRBD2 (6 bases). The CDR3 runs to 14 residues. The germline gives CDR1 SGHRS, CDR2 YFSETQ. Trimming pared 4 bases from V and 5 bases from J, leaving 16 bases between. CDR3 sequence reads: CASSPRREINEQYF. CDR3 bases: TGCGCCAGCAGCCCCAGGAGGGAAATTAACGAGCAGTACTTC.

The genes are TRBV30 and TRBJ2-7; D unresolved. The germline V and J ends were trimmed by 0 bases and 4 bases, with 10 bases remaining between them. CDR1 is GTSNPN, CDR2 SVGIG, per germline (reference sequence). The CDR3 loop spans 13 amino acids. CDR3 amino acids: CAWSVRGVYEQYF. The CDR3 nucleotides are TGTGCCTGGAGTGTACGCGGAGTTTACGAGCAGTACTTC.

This clone has a single count. The genes are TRBV11-3 and TRBJ2-1; tentative D call: TRBD1 (5 bases). V dropped 6 bases and J dropped 2 bases, with 11 bases sitting between them. Germline CDR1 SGHNT, CDR2 YENEEA. This CDR3 contains 14 residues. The CDR3 DNA is TGTGCCAGCAGTCTGCAGGGAACCTACAATGAGCAGTTCTTC. Translated: CASSLQGTYNEQFF.

The chain employs TRBV21-1 and TRBJ2-7; TRBD2 was called by the table and not checked on the DNA. TRBV21-1 is marked as a pseudogene. The CDR3 is 17 residues long. CDR3 DNA: TGTGCCAGCAGCGCCGATGGGGGGGGAGGCTACTCCTACGAGCAGTACTTC. Translated, it gives CASSADGGGGYSYEQYF.

The chain combines TRBV7-2 with TRBJ2-3; D is unresolved. V lost 1 base, J lost 2 bases, and 10 bases lay in between. This CDR3 spans 15 amino acids. Looked up from germline, CDR1 is SGHTA and CDR2 is FQGNSA. The CDR3: CASSLDPSITDTQYF. The CDR3 bases are TGTGCCAGCAGCTTAGACCCCTCTATCACAGATACGCAGTATTTT.

The V and J genes are TRBV27 and TRBJ2-7, with 8 bases that match TRBD1. Trimming at V came to 6 bases and at J to 3 bases, leaving 7 bases not matched to a gene. This CDR3 region has 14 residues. CDR1 is MNHEY and CDR2 is SMNVEV in the germline V gene (reference sequence). The CDR3, as DNA: TGTGCCAGCAGCCTGACAGGGGAAGGCTACGAGCAGTACTTC. This encodes CASSLTGEGYEQYF.

In this sample, this clone turned up once. This CDR3 reads CASSLTSGSWGFTYEQYF. CDR3 bases: TGTGCCAGCAGCTTGACTAGCGGGAGCTGGGGATTCACCTACGAGCAGTACTTC. The chain has TRBV5-6 and TRBJ2-7, with 11 bases lining up with TRBD2. CDR1 is SGHDT and CDR2 is YYEEEE in the germline V gene. The CDR3 covers 18 residues. With 1 base clipped from V and 2 bases from J, the junction kept 11 bases outside the gene matches. Looking up the rest from reference TRBV5-6 and TRBJ2-7 gives the full variable domain: DAGVTQSPTHLIKTRGQQVTLRCSPKSGHDTVSWYQQALGQGPQFIFQYYEEEERQRGNFPDRFSGHQFPNYSSELNVNALLLGDSALYLCASSLTSGSWGFTYEQYFGPGTRLTVT.